The 8 T cell receptor beta chains presented below share a single source sample, sequenced in a study of CD8 T cells in Susac syndrome (dated by TCRdb to between 2018 and 2021). Library generation was performed with the immunoSEQ multiplex PCR assay. RNA was extracted with the RNeasy kit and roughly 0.45 to 1 ug was reverse transcribed using random hexamers. The public reads were quality trimmed at Q25 with fastp and then assembled into clones with MiXCR by TCRdb, keeping productive beta chains. One record per CDR3 amino acid sequence lists the most common genes and DNA. Across this sample there are just over 80,000 distinct CDR3 sequences, with about 93% seen only once. The ten largest clones capture 0.26% of the sample. The sample taken for sequencing was CD8+ T cells from PBMCs. These receptors were obtained from a human donor in good health.

The chain uses TRBV6-1 and TRBJ2-5; a possible D gene is TRBD2 (5 bases). The germline V gene has CDR1 MNHNS and CDR2 SASEGT. Trimming stripped 5 bases from V and 5 bases from J, with 15 bases between. The CDR3 covers 14 residues. The CDR3 region has the DNA TGTGCCAGCAGTCCCACCGAGGGTGGGGAGACCCAGTACTTC. Translation: CASSPTEGGETQYF.

The chain combines TRBV7-6 with TRBJ2-7, with D unresolved. This CDR3 contains 15 residues. V gave up 4 bases and J gave up 3 bases, with 16 bases separating them. Germline CDR1 SGHVS, CDR2 FNYEAQ. CDR3 sequence reads: CASSSRLDLFYEQYF. CDR3 bases: TGTGCCAGCAGCTCCCGGCTTGACCTATTCTACGAGCAGTACTTC.

The V and J genes are TRBV12-3 or TRBV12-4 and TRBJ1-5; D not certain. The CDR3 extends over 12 amino acids. V lost 8 bases, J lost 6 bases, and 11 bases lay in between. The CDR3 spells CASGFSGQPQHF. The CDR3 region has the DNA TGTGCCAGCGGATTCTCGGGTCAGCCCCAGCATTTT.

The J gene is TRBJ2-3, the V gene TRBV2, with D perhaps matching TRBD1 (5 bases). The V gene lost 6 bases and the J gene lost 2 bases, with 12 bases spanning the gap. The CDR3 covers 14 residues. The germline V gene encodes CDR1 SNHLY and CDR2 FYNNEI. CDR3 amino acids: CASRPQGYTDTQYF. CDR3 nucleotides: TGTGCCAGCAGGCCGCAGGGATACACAGATACGCAGTATTTT.

The genes are TRBV13 and TRBJ1-6; a weak D match, TRBD1 (6 bases). CDR1 and CDR2 from the germline V gene are PRHDT and FYEKMQ (reference sequence). This CDR3 contains 16 residues. V was trimmed by 5 bases and J by 0 bases, leaving 11 bases between them. The CDR3 here is CASSQKQGSYNSPLHF. The DNA for the CDR3 is TGTGCCAGCAGCCAGAAACAGGGCTCCTATAATTCACCCCTCCACTTT.

V usage is TRBV5-5 and J usage is TRBJ2-5; no clear D gene. The V end was cut by 4 bases, the J end by 6 bases, with 16 bases between. Looked up from germline, CDR1 is SGHKS and CDR2 is YYEKEE (reference sequence). This CDR3 is built from 14 residues. This chain's CDR3 is CASSLTDGSKTQYF. In nucleotides, the CDR3 is TGTGCCAGCAGCCTTACGGACGGGTCGAAGACCCAGTACTTC.

This clonotype was found once. This rearrangement joins TRBV4-1 to TRBJ1-2, with D unresolved. This CDR3 has 12 residues. Germline assignment: CDR1 MGHRA and CDR2 YSYEKL. The ends were cut back, 5 bases at V and 6 bases at J, with 10 bases in the middle. CDR3 DNA sequence: TGCGCCAGCAGCTCCGAGGGTGATGGCTACACCTTC. Encoded protein: CASSSEGDGYTF.

V usage is TRBV5-6 and J usage is TRBJ1-1; D is unclear. The ends were cut back, 1 base at V and 8 bases at J, with 6 bases in the middle. This CDR3 is built from 11 residues. Germline loops: CDR1 SGHDT, CDR2 YYEEEE. CDR3 sequence reads: CASSLTGEAFF. The CDR3 bases are TGTGCCAGCAGCTTGACGGGGGAAGCTTTCTTT.